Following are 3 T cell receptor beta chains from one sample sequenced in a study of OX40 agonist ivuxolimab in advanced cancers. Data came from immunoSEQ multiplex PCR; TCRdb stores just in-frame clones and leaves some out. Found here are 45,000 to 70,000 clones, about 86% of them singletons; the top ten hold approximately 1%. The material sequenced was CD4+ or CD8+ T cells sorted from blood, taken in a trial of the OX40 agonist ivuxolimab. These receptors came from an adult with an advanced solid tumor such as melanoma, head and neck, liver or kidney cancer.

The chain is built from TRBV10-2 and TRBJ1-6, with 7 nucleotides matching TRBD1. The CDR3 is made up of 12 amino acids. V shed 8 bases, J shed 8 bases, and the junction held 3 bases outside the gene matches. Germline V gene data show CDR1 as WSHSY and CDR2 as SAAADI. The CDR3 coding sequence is TGCGCCAGCCGGACAGGCGATTCACCCCTCCACTTT. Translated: CASRTGDSPLHF.

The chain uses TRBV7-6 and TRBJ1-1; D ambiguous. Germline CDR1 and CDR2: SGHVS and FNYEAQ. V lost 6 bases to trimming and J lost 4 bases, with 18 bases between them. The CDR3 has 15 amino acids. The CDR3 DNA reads TGTGCCAGCAGTAAAAGAGCGGGTATGACCACTGAAGCTTTCTTT. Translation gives CASSKRAGMTTEAFF.

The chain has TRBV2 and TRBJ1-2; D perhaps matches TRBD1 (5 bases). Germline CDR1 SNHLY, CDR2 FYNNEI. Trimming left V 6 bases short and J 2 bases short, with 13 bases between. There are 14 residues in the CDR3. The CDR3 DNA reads TGTGCCAGCAGCACAGGTAAACCGAACTATGGCTACACCTTC. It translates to CASSTGKPNYGYTF.